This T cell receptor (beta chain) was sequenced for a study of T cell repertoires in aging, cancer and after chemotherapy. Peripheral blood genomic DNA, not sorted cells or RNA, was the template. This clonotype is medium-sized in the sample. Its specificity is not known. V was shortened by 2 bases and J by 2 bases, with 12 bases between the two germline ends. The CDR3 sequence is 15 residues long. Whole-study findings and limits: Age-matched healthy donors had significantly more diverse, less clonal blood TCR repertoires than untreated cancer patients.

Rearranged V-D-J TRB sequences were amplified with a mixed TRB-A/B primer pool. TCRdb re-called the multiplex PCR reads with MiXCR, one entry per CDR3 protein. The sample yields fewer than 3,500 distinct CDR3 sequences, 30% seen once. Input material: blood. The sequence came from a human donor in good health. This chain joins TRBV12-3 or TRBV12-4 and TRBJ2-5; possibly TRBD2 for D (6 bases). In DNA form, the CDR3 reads TGTGCCAGCAGTTTAAGACTTAGCGGACAAGAGACCCAGTACTTC. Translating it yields CASSLRLSGQETQYF.